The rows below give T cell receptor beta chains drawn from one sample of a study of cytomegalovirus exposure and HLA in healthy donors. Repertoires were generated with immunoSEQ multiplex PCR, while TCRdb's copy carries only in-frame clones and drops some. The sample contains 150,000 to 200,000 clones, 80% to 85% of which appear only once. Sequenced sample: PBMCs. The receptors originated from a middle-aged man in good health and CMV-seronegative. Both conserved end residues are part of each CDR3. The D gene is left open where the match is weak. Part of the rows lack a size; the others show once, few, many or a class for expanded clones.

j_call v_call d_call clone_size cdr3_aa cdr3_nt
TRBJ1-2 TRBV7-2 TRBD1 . CASSLRVGQGVNYGYTF TGTGCCAGCAGCTTAAGGGTGGGCCAGGGGGTGAACTATGGCTACACCTTC
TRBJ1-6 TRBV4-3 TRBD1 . CASSQALHRGRNSPLHF TGCGCCAGCAGCCAAGCACTCCACAGGGGGCGTAATTCACCCCTCCACTTT
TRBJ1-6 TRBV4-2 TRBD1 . CASSQDGGQYNSPLHF TGTGCCAGCAGCCAAGATGGGGGACAGTATAATTCACCCCTCCACTTT
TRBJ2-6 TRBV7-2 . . CASSSNSGANVLTF TGTGCCAGCAGCTCAAACTCTGGGGCCAACGTCCTGACTTTC
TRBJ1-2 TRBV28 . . CASSWNPRIAGYTF TGTGCCAGCAGCTGGAACCCCAGGATTGCTGGCTACACCTTC
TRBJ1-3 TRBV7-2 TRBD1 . CASSSTGSGNTIYF TGTGCCAGCAGCTCGACAGGGTCTGGAAACACCATATATTTT
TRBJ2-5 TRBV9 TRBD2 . CASSPGGASGLQETQYF TGTGCCAGCAGCCCGGGGGGGGCTAGCGGCCTTCAAGAGACCCAGTACTTC
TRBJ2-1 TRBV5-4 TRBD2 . CASSLDPGGGYNEQFF TGTGCCAGCAGCTTGGATCCGGGAGGGGGATACAATGAGCAGTTCTTC
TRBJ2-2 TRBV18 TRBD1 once CASSPPVRQGTGELFF TGTGCCAGCTCACCACCGGTGAGACAGGGGACCGGGGAGCTGTTTTTT
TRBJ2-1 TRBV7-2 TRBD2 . CASSISGGTYNEQFF TGTGCCAGCAGCATTAGCGGGGGGACCTACAATGAGCAGTTCTTC
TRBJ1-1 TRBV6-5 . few CASSYFKGGNTEAFF TGTGCCAGCAGTTACTTCAAAGGCGGGAACACTGAAGCTTTCTTT
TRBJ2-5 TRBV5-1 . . CANRTGRGQETQYF TGCGCCAACCGGACAGGGAGGGGTCAAGAGACCCAGTACTTC
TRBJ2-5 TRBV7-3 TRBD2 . CASSPSGGQETQYF TGTGCCAGCAGCCCCTCGGGGGGGCAGGAGACCCAGTACTTC
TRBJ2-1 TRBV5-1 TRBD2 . CASSLSGRPYNEQFF TGCGCCAGCAGCTTGAGCGGGAGGCCATACAATGAGCAGTTCTTC
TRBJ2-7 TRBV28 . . CASTSPGSRVEQYF TGTGCCAGCACCTCTCCCGGCAGCAGGGTCGAGCAGTACTTC
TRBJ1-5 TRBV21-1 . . CASSIDSLEPQHF TGTGCCAGCAGCATAGACAGCTTAGAGCCCCAGCATTTT
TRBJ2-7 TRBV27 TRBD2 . CASSAAPSSGINEQYF TGTGCCAGCAGCGCCGCCCCGAGTAGCGGGATTAACGAGCAGTACTTC
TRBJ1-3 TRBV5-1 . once CASSLEGTGNTIYF TGCGCCAGCAGCTTGGAGGGGACTGGAAACACCATATATTTT
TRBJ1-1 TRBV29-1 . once CSVDGVGGGNTEAFF TGCAGCGTTGATGGAGTCGGGGGGGGGAACACTGAAGCTTTCTTT
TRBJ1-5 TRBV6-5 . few CASNGRGNQPQHF TGTGCCAGCAACGGCAGGGGCAATCAGCCCCAGCATTTT
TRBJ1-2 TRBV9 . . CASSVATSYGYTF TGTGCCAGCAGCGTAGCGACAAGCTATGGCTACACCTTC
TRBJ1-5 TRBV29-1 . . CSVGGALDQPQHF TGCAGCGTTGGAGGAGCCCTTGATCAGCCCCAGCATTTT
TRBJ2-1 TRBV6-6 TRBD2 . CAGTSGGARYNEQFF TGTGCCGGAACTAGCGGGGGGGCCCGGTACAATGAGCAGTTCTTC
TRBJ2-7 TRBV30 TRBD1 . CAWTGQGHEQYF TGTGCCTGGACGGGACAGGGGCACGAGCAGTACTTC
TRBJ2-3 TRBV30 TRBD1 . CAWSATGGLINTQYF TGTGCCTGGAGTGCGACAGGGGGATTGATCAATACGCAGTATTTT
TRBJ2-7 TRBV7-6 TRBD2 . CASSLVASGGFPYEQYF TGTGCCAGCAGCTTAGTCGCTAGCGGGGGATTTCCCTACGAGCAGTACTTC
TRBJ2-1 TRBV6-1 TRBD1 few CASRGGQVNEQFF TGTGCCAGCAGGGGGGGACAGGTCAATGAGCAGTTCTTC
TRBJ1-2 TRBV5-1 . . CASSRGPNGYTF TGCGCCAGCAGCCGCGGTCCAAACGGCTACACCTTC
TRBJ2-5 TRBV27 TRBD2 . CASSPLASGARGETQYF TGTGCCAGCAGTCCCCTCGCTAGCGGGGCACGGGGAGAGACCCAGTACTTC
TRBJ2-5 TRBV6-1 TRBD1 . CASSEPGGWETQYF TGTGCCAGCAGTGAGCCAGGGGGATGGGAGACCCAGTACTTC
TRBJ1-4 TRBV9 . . CASSVDGEAEKLFF TGTGCCAGCAGCGTAGATGGTGAGGCTGAAAAACTGTTTTTT
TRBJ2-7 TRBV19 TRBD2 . CASKVSLAGSYEQYF TGTGCCAGTAAAGTATCACTAGCGGGCTCCTACGAGCAGTACTTC
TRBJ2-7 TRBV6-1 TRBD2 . CASSTLAGGLYEQYF TGTGCCAGCAGTACGCTAGCGGGAGGCCTGTACGAGCAGTACTTC
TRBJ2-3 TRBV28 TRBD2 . CASSLKGAGREGSTDTQYF TGTGCCAGCAGTTTAAAAGGGGCCGGGCGGGAGGGGAGCACAGATACGCAGTATTTT
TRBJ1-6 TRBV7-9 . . CASSLTVNSPLHF TGTGCCAGCAGCTTAACGGTGAATTCACCCCTCCACTTT
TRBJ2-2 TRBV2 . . CASSRGQNTGELFF TGTGCCAGCAGTCGGGGACAGAACACCGGGGAGCTGTTTTTT
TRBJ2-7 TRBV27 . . CASSLSKGQVSYEQYF TGTGCCAGCAGTTTATCGAAGGGGCAGGTCAGCTACGAGCAGTACTTC
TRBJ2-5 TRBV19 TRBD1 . CASAILGQGGETQYF TGTGCCAGTGCAATTCTCGGACAGGGTGGGGAGACCCAGTACTTC
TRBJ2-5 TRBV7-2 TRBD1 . CASSRPPRGPETQYF TGTGCCAGCAGCCGTCCGCCCAGGGGGCCGGAGACCCAGTACTTC
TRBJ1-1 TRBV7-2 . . CASSLMGQNTEAFF TGTGCCAGCAGCTTAATGGGGCAGAACACTGAAGCTTTCTTT
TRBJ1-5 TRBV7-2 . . CASSLEAGNQPQHF TGTGCCAGCAGCTTAGAGGCAGGGAATCAGCCCCAGCATTTT
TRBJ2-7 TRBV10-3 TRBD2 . CAIGGGSLNFYEQYF TGTGCCATCGGGGGGGGATCCCTGAATTTCTACGAGCAGTACTTC
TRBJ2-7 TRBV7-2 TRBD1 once CASGSGTGGLYEQYF TGTGCCAGCGGCAGTGGGACAGGGGGGCTCTACGAGCAGTACTTC
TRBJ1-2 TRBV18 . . CASSPTGQNTNYGYTF TGTGCCAGCTCACCTACGGGACAAAATACTAACTATGGCTACACCTTC
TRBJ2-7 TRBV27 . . CASIRQGGSYEQYF TGTGCCAGCATACGGCAGGGCGGCTCCTACGAGCAGTACTTC